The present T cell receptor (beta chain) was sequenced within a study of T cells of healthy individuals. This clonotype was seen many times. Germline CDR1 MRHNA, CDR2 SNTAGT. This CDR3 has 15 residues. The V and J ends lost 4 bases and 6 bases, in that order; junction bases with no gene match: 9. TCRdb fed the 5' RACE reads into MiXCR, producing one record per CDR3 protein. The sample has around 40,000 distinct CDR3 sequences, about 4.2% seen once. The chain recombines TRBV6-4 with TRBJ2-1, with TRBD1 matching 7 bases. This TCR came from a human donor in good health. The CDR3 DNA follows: TGTGCCAGCAGTGCTGACGAGGGGGCCGGCAATGAGCAGTTCTTC. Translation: CASSADEGAGNEQFF.